This is a list of T cell receptor beta chains from one sample in a study of human T cells and chemical hapten exposure. MiXCR, applied by TCRdb to the RACE reads, yields one record per CDR3 protein. Of some 300,000 distinct CDR3 sequences in the sample, 5% to 6.5% were seen once. This specimen consisted of whole blood, obtained in connection with sensitization to the hapten diphenylcyclopropenone (DPC). The receptors shown here come from a woman aged 18-29 years with alopecia areata. Some clones in this sample may be carry-over from other donors' samples. Each CDR3 is given with its conserved first and last residue. The D gene is left open where the match is weak. Clone size appears in some rows only: once, few, many, or a class for an expanded clone.

NA | TRBJ2-2 | many | TRBV24-1 | TGTGCCACCAGCCCCTCCTGGAGCGGGAACACCGGGGAGCTGTTTTTT | CATSPSWSGNTGELFF
TRBD2 | TRBJ2-5 | NA | TRBV10-3 | TGTGCCATCAGTGAGTCGATTGCAGCGGGGGTCCTCCAAGAGACCCAGTACTTC | CAISESIAAGVLQETQYF
NA | TRBJ2-2 | few | TRBV9 | TGTGCCAGCAGCGCCCTTAAACCCGGGGAGCTGTTTTTT | CASSALKPGELFF
NA | TRBJ1-1 | many | TRBV21-1 | TGTGCCAGCAGCAAAGGCCACAGAAAAGCTTTCTTT | CASSKGHRKAFF
TRBD2 | TRBJ2-1 | NA | TRBV5-1 | TGCGCCAGCAGCCCGGAGCGGGGGCGTTACAATGAGCAGTTCTTC | CASSPERGRYNEQFF
TRBD2 | TRBJ2-5 | few | TRBV7-8 | TGTGCCAGCAACCTCGGCGGGGGGGCGTGGGAGACCCAGTACTTC | CASNLGGGAWETQYF
NA | TRBJ2-3 | many | TRBV28 | TGTGCCAGCAGTTCCAACAGGGACCGCACAGATACGCAGTATTTT | CASSSNRDRTDTQYF
TRBD1 | TRBJ1-2 | NA | TRBV4-3 | TGCGCCAGCAGCCACGGTTATAGGGTGCAGGGGGCATTGGAAAATGGCTACACCTTC | CASSHGYRVQGALENGYTF
NA | TRBJ1-2 | many | TRBV28 | TGTGCCAGCTCAACCGGGGACTTTCGATACACCTTC | CASSTGDFRYTF
NA | TRBJ2-6 | many | TRBV6-2/TRBV6-3 | TGTGCCAGCAGTCGGGACTCCCCTGGGGCCAACGTCCTGACTTTC | CASSRDSPGANVLTF
NA | TRBJ1-2 | many | TRBV20-1 | TGCAGTGCTGTACTAGGGAGGGACTATGGCTACACCTTC | CSAVLGRDYGYTF
TRBD2 | TRBJ2-3 | NA | TRBV20-1 | TGCAGTGCTAGGAGGCTAGCGGGGATCACAGATACGCAGTATTTT | CSARRLAGITDTQYF
NA | TRBJ2-7 | NA | TRBV2 | TGTGCCAGCGGGTTATCTAGAGCCCTCGAGCAGTACTTC | CASGLSRALEQYF
TRBD1 | TRBJ2-3 | NA | TRBV19 | TGTGCCAGTTCATCGCCTCCGGGACAGGGTAAAGATACGCAGTATTTT | CASSSPPGQGKDTQYF